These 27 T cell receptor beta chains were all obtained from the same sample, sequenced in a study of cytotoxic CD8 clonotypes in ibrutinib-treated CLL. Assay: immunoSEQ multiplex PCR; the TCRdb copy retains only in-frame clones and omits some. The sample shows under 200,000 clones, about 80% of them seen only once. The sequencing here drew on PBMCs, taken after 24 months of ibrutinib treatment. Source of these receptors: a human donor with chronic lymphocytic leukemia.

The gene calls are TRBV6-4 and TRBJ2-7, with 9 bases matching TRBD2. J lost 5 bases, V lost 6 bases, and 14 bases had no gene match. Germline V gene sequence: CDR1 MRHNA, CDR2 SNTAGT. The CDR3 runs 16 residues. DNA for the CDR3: TGTGCCAGCAGCCTCGTTTTAGCGGGAGTCCTTCACGAGCAGTACTTC. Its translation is CASSLVLAGVLHEQYF.

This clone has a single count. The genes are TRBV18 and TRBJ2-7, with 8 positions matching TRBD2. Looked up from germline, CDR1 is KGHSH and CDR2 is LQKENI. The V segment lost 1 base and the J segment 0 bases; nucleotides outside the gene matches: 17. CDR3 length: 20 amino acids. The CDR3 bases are TGTGCCAGCTCACCACTAAAGGGAACTAGCGGTGTGAGAGACTCCTACGAGCAGTACTTC. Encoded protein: CASSPLKGTSGVRDSYEQYF.

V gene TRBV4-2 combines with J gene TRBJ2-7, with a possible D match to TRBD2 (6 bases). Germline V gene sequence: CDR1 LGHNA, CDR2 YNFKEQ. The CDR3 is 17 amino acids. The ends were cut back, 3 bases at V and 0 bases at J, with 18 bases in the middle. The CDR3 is CASSQGGLRTGSYEQYF. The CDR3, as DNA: TGTGCCAGCAGCCAGGGGGGATTACGGACTGGCTCCTACGAGCAGTACTTC.

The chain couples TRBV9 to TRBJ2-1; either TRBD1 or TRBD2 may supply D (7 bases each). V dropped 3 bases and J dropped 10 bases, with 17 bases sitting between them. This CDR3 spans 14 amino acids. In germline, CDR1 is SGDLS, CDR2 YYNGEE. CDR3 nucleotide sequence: TGTGCCAGCAGCGCCAGGGGGACTATACCGGAGCAGTTCTTC. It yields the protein CASSARGTIPEQFF.

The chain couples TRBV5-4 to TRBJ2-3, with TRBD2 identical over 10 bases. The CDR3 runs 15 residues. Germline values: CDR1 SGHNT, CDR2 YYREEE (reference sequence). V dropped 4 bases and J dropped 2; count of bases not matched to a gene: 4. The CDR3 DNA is TGTGCCAGCAGCCCAAGCGGGAGGGCCACAGATACGCAGTATTTT. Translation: CASSPSGRATDTQYF.

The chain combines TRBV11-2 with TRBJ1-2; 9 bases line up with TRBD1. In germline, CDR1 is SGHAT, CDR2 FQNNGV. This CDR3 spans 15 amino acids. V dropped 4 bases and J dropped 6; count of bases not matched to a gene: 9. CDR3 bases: TGTGCCAGCAGCTCCGGGACAGGGTTTCCCCATGGCTACACCTTC. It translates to CASSSGTGFPHGYTF.

CDR3 loop: CASSLIESGLQETQYF. The CDR3 bases are TGTGCCAGCAGCTTAATCGAGTCTGGACTTCAAGAGACCCAGTACTTC. This chain links TRBV7-9 with TRBJ2-5, with D possibly being TRBD2 (5 bases). The V end was cut by 2 bases, the J end by 2 bases, with 15 bases between. This CDR3 has 16 amino acids. Germline CDR1 and CDR2: SEHNR and FQNEAQ (reference sequence).

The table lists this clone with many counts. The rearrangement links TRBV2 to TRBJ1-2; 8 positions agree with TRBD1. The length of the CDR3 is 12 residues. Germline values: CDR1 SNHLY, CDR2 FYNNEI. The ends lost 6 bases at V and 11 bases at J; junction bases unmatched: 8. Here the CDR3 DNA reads TGTGCCAGCAGGGAGGACAGGGCTCCTTACACCTTC. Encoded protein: CASREDRAPYTF.

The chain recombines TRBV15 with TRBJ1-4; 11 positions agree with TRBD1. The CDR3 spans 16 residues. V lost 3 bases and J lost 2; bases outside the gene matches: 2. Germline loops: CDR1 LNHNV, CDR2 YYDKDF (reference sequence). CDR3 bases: TGTGCCACCAGCAGGGACAGGGGGCAGACTAATGAAAAACTGTTTTTT. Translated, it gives CATSRDRGQTNEKLFF.

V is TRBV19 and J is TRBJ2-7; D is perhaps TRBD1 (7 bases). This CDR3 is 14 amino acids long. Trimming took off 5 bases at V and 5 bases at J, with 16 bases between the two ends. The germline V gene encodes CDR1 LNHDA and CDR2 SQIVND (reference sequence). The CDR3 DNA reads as TGTGCCAGTAGTCGAACAGGGGAGGAAAACGAGCAGTACTTC. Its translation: CASSRTGEENEQYF.

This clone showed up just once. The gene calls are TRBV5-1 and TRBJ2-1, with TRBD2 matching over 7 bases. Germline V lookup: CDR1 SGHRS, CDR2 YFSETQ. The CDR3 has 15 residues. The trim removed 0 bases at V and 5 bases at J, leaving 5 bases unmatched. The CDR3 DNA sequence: TGCGCCAGCAGCTTGGTCCCGGGAGGCCACAATGAGCAGTTCTTC. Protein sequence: CASSLVPGGHNEQFF.

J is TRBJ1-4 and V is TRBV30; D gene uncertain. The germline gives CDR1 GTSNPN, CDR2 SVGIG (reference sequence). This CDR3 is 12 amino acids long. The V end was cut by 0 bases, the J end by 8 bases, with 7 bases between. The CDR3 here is CAWSVLKEKLFF. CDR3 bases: TGTGCCTGGAGTGTACTGAAGGAAAAACTGTTTTTT.

DNA of the CDR3: TGTGCCAGCAGCTCCTTGGGACAGCCGACAGGCTACACCTTC. As protein: CASSSLGQPTGYTF. V usage is TRBV11-2 and J usage is TRBJ1-2; 7 bases agree with TRBD1. The CDR3 has 14 residues. Germline V gene lookup returns CDR1 SGHAT and CDR2 FQNNGV. The trim removed 4 bases at V and 8 bases at J, leaving 10 bases unmatched.

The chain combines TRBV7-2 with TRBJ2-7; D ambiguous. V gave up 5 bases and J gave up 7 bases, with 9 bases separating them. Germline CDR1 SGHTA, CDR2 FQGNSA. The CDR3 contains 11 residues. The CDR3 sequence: CASSPSREQYF. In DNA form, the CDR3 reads TGTGCCAGCAGCCCTAGTCGGGAGCAGTACTTC.

CDR3 region: CASTPIRGQAGYSNQPQHF. CDR3 sequence (DNA): TGTGCCAGTACCCCCATTAGAGGGCAGGCGGGGTATAGCAATCAGCCCCAGCATTTT. The chain has TRBV19 and TRBJ1-5; no clear D gene. Germline V gene sequence: CDR1 LNHDA, CDR2 SQIVND (reference sequence). CDR3 length equals 19 residues. V lost 7 bases and J 0 bases, leaving 25 bases between the germline ends.

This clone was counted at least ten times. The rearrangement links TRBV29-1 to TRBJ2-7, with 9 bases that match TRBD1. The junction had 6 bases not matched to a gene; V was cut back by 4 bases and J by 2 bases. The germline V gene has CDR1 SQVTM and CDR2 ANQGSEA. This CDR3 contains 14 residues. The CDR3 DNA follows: TGCAGCGTTGTACAAGGACAGGGGACCTACGAGCAGTACTTC. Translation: CSVVQGQGTYEQYF.

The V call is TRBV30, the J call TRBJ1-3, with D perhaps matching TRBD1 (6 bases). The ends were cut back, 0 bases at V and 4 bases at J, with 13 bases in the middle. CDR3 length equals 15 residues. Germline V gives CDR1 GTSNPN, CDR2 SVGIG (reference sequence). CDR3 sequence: CAWSVGGYYGNTIYF. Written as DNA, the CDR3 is TGTGCCTGGAGTGTAGGGGGGTACTACGGAAACACCATATATTTT. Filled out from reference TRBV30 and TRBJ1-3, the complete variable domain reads SQTIHQWPATLVQPVGSPLSLECTVEGTSNPNLYWYRQAAGRGLQLLFYSVGIGQISSEVPQNLSASRPQDRQFILSSKKLLLSDSGFYLCAWSVGGYYGNTIYFGEGSWLTVV.

CDR3 DNA: TGTGCCAGCAGCTTTAGGGGTAAAAACACTGAAGCTTTCTTT. Protein: CASSFRGKNTEAFF. V and J are TRBV13 and TRBJ1-1, with D possibly being TRBD1 (5 bases). The CDR3 has 14 amino acids. V lost 3 bases and J 2 bases, leaving 10 bases between the germline ends. CDR1 is PRHDT and CDR2 is FYEKMQ in the germline V gene (reference sequence).

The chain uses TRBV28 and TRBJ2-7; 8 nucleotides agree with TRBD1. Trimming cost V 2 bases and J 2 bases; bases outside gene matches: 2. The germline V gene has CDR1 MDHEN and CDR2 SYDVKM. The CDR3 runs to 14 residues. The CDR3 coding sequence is TGTGCCAGCAGTTTAATGGACAGGGCCTACGAGCAGTACTTC. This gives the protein CASSLMDRAYEQYF.

CDR3 sequence: CASSEREGRHEQFF. The CDR3 region has the DNA TGTGCCAGCAGTGAGCGGGAGGGCCGCCATGAGCAGTTCTTC. The chain is built from TRBV2 and TRBJ2-1; 9 positions agree with TRBD2. The CDR3 length is 14 residues. Germline V gene data show CDR1 as SNHLY and CDR2 as FYNNEI. The V segment lost 3 bases and the J segment 8 bases; nucleotides outside the gene matches: 5.

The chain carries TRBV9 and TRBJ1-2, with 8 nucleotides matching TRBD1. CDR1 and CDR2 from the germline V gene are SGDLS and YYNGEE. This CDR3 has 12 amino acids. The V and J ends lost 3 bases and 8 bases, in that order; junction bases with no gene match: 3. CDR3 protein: CASSGDRGGYTF. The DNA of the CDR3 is TGTGCCAGCAGCGGTGACAGGGGCGGCTACACCTTC.

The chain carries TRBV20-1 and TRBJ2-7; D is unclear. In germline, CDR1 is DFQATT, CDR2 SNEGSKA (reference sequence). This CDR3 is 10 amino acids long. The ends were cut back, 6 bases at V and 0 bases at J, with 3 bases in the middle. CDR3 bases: TGCAGTGCCACCTCCTACGAGCAGTACTTC. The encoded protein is CSATSYEQYF.

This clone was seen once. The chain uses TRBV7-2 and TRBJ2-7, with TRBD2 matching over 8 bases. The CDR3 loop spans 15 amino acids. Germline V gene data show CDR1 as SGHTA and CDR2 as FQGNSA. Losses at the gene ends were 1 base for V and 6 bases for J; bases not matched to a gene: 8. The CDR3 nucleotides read TGTGCCAGCAGCTTAGGGGGTAGCGGGGCGGGCGAGCAGTACTTC. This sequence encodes CASSLGGSGAGEQYF.

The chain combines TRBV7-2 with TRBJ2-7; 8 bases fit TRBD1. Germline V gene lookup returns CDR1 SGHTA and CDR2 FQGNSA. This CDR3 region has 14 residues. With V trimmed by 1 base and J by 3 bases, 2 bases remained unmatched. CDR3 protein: CASSLGGQGYEQYF. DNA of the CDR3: TGTGCCAGCAGCTTAGGTGGACAGGGCTACGAGCAGTACTTC.

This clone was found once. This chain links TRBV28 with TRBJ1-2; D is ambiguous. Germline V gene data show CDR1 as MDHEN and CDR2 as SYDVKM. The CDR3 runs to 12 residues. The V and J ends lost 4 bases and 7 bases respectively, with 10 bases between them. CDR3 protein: CASSSTRTGYTF. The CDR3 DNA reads TGTGCCAGCAGTTCCACGCGAACTGGCTACACCTTC.

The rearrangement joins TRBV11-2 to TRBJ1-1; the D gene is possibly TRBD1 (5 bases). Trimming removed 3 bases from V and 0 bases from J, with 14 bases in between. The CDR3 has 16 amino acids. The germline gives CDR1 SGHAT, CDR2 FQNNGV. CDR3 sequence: CASSLGGARLNTEAFF. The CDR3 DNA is TGTGCCAGCAGCTTGGGAGGGGCCCGCCTGAACACTGAAGCTTTCTTT.

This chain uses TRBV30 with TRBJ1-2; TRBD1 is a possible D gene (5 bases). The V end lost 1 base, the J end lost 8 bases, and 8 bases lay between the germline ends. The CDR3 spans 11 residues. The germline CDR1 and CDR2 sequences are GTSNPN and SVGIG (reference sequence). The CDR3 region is CAWSEGDGYTF. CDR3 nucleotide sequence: TGTGCCTGGAGTGAAGGGGACGGCTACACCTTC.